This T cell receptor beta chain was obtained from a study of OX40 agonist ivuxolimab in advanced cancers. For context, the study as a whole: Ivuxolimab, which targeted the costimulatory receptor OX40 (CD134), was an agonistic, fully human IgG2 monoclonal antibody. Intravenous ivuxolimab was administered to patients every 2 weeks at six dose levels: 0.01, 0.1, 0.3, 1.5, 3 and 10 mg/kg. Of the 50 or so patients in dose escalation, about 19 had hepatocellular carcinoma, around 15 had melanoma, 9 had renal cell carcinoma and 9 had head and neck cancer. In the dose-escalation cohort, 82.7% of patients were male, and the mean age was approximately 60 years, with a range of about 23 to 85. Patients were allowed to have had prior anti-PD-1, anti-PD-L1 or anti-CTLA-4 therapy, and roughly two fifths of the dose-escalation patients had been treated with checkpoint inhibitors. Partial responses occurred in three dose-escalation patients, of whom one had hepatocellular carcinoma and two had cutaneous melanoma. Peripheral TCRbeta sequencing aimed to test whether ivuxolimab altered TCR sequence diversity and caused clonal T-cell expansion. The paper reports the monotherapy dose-escalation portion (N ≈ 52 patients) of the phase I ivuxolimab trial. General conclusions and limits of the study: Clonal expansion of both CD4+ and CD8+ blood T cells was observed from baseline to week 6 at doses 0.1 to 3.0 mg/kg. In the 0.1-3.0 mg/kg groups, partial responders had among the lowest normalized peripheral clonal expansion, particularly in CD8+ T cells. Low levels of normalized T-cell clonal expansion were also shown by some nonresponding patients. On average, CD8+ T cells showed more expanded clones than CD4+ T cells after ivuxolimab. Antigen specificity was not determined for the clonally expanded peripheral T cells.

Patients with autoimmune disease history or receiving systemic immunosuppression were excluded from the trial. Peripheral blood for TCR sequencing was collected from all dose cohorts at baseline, on cycle 4 day 1, and on cycle 7 day 1. Samples were obtained from an open-label, multicenter, first-in-human phase I dose-escalation trial of ivuxolimab. The trial enrolled adults with locally advanced or metastatic head and neck squamous cell, hepatocellular, melanoma or renal cell carcinoma. Before TCR sequencing, CD4+ T cells and CD8+ T cells were sorted from peripheral blood as separate populations. With respect to this clone: It has no known antigen specificity. Base qualities were left out, and no much larger clone turns up one base away.

The CDR3 runs 15 residues from the cysteine to the phenylalanine. The entry retains the CDR3 DNA only, 45 bases that are in frame from base 1. Sequences SNHLY (CDR1) and FYNNEI (CDR2) are obtained from the germline V gene. V and J are trimmed by 6 bases and 6 bases, and the gene matches miss 5 bases of the junction. Genomic DNA was isolated from the sorted cells so that the TCRbeta CDR3 region could be sequenced. TCRbeta CDR3 regions were sequenced using the immunoSEQ Assay. This is the immuneACCESS table as TCRdb keeps it, with only in-frame sequences that have V and J called. A part of the clones is gone; compared with another copy, unresolved V genes explain less than half, and the rest is unexplained. The sample has fewer than 85,000 clones on record, 70% to 90% of them singletons. The ten largest clonotypes hold 0.85% to 1% of the sample.

This specimen was CD4+ or CD8+ T cells sorted from blood, taken in a trial of the OX40 agonist ivuxolimab. This sequence originates from an adult with an advanced solid tumor such as melanoma, head and neck, liver or kidney cancer. This chain joins TRBV2 to TRBJ1-6; TRBD1 aligns with 10 central bases. The nucleotide sequence is given as TGTGCCAGCAGGGGGGGACAGGGGATTAATTCACCCCTCCACTTT. The translation is CASRGGQGINSPLHF.